The text below deals with one TCR delta chain. These data belong to a study of gamma delta lymphoproliferative disorders and STAT genes. Sequencing used genomic DNA taken from PBMCs of patients and controls. Under 2017 WHO criteria, patients were classed as T-LGLL or HSTCL. Germline V CDR1 and CDR2: TSWWSYY, QGS. The CDR3 extends over 17 amino acids. With V trimmed by 3 bases and J by 0 bases, 9 bases remained unmatched. TCRdb reprocessed the multiplex PCR reads using CATT. The profile shows approximately 1,500 delta-chain clones, 2.9% of them singletons. This sequence joins TRDV1 and TRDJ1; TRDD3 matches at 8 bases. The sequence was collected from a human donor with gamma-delta T-cell large granular lymphocyte leukemia. Sequencing was done on a sample of blood. CDR3 in amino acids: CALGDPYWGEYTDKLIF. In DNA form, the CDR3 reads TGTGCTCTTGGGGACCCCTACTGGGGGGAATACACCGATAAACTCATCTTT.